The 8 T cell receptor beta chains below come from one sample, sequenced in a study of CD8 T cells in Susac syndrome. Random hexamers were used to reverse transcribe the RNA input (roughly 0.5 to 1 ug). One entry per CDR3 protein results from TCRdb running MiXCR on the immunoSEQ multiplex PCR reads. The table records some 100,000 distinct CDR3 sequences, 95% of them present only once. Sequenced input: CD8+ T cells from PBMCs. Every receptor here comes from a human donor with Susac syndrome.

The chain joins TRBV12-3 or TRBV12-4 to TRBJ1-3; D remains ambiguous. CDR3 size: 13 residues. Trimming shortened V by 6 bases and J by 4 bases, and 10 bases separated the two germline ends. CDR3 bases: TGTGCCAGCAGCCCGACGGTAGGAAACACCATATATTTT. It codes for CASSPTVGNTIYF.

The chain combines TRBV29-1 with TRBJ2-5, with D uncertain. The CDR3 is 12 residues long. Germline loops: CDR1 SQVTM, CDR2 ANQGSEA. V was cut by 6 bases and J by 5 bases, with 13 bases left in between. CDR3 nucleotide sequence: TGCAGCGTGCCGACGAGGTCGGAGACCCAGTACTTC. Residues: CSVPTRSETQYF.

This chain connects TRBV18 to TRBJ1-5, with D perhaps TRBD1 (5 bases). Germline-derived CDR1 and CDR2 are KGHSH and LQKENI. The length of the CDR3 is 15 residues. Trimming left V 6 bases short and J 4 bases short, with 16 bases between. CDR3 nucleotides: TGTGCCAGCTCGCGACAGTTCCCGGGGAATCAGCCCCAGCATTTT. Protein: CASSRQFPGNQPQHF.

The genes are TRBV4-1 and TRBJ2-4; D is undetermined. The CDR3 length is 17 residues. V was pared by 0 bases and J by 0 bases, with 12 bases between. Germline V gene sequence: CDR1 MGHRA, CDR2 YSYEKL. CDR3 in DNA: TGCGCCAGCAGCCAAGATCGTGGGCCGCGAGCCAAAAACATTCAGTACTTC. This translates into CASSQDRGPRAKNIQYF.

The chain links TRBV11-1 to TRBJ1-3, with D unclear. Germline loops: CDR1 SGHAT, CDR2 FQDESV (reference sequence). This CDR3 region has 13 residues. Between the trimmed V and J ends, which lost 7 bases and 1 base, there was a span of 8 bases. The chain's CDR3 is CASNQGSGNTIYF. The CDR3 DNA sequence: TGTGCCAGCAACCAAGGATCTGGAAACACCATATATTTT. Combining the CDR3 with reference TRBV11-1 and TRBJ1-3 gives the whole variable domain EAEVAQSPRYKITEKSQAVAFWCDPISGHATLYWYRQILGQGPELLVQFQDESVVDDSQLPKDRFSAERLKGVDSTLKIQPAELGDSAMYLCASNQGSGNTIYFGEGSWLTVV.

This rearrangement joins TRBV2 to TRBJ2-7; TRBD2 might be the D (5 bases). CDR1 and CDR2 (germline): SNHLY, FYNNEI. Trimming left V 7 bases short and J 6 bases short, with 13 bases between. CDR3 length: 12 amino acids. The CDR3 nucleotides read TGTGCCAGCATTAGCCTGGCGGGCGAGCAGTACTTC. It encodes CASISLAGEQYF.

The V and J genes are TRBV27 and TRBJ2-5; D uncertain. The ends were cut back, 5 bases at V and 5 bases at J, with 9 bases in the middle. Per germline, CDR1 MNHEY and CDR2 SMNVEV (reference sequence). CDR3 size: 12 residues. As DNA, the CDR3 is TGTGCCAGCAGTAAACTCGGGGAGACCCAGTACTTC. Residues: CASSKLGETQYF.

The J gene is TRBJ2-3, the V gene TRBV2; D is ambiguous. There are 15 residues in the CDR3. Trimming cost V 4 bases and J 1 base, with 12 bases left between them. Per germline, CDR1 SNHLY and CDR2 FYNNEI. The CDR3 region is CASSGRSAGTDTQYF. Here the CDR3 DNA reads TGTGCCAGCAGTGGTCGGTCCGCCGGCACAGATACGCAGTATTTT.